These 8 T cell receptor beta chains were all obtained from the same sample, sequenced in a study of blood T cell repertoires in COVID-19. Here immunoSEQ multiplex PCR was the method, and the copy in TCRdb shows in-frame clones only, minus some. The sample comprises fewer than 200,000 clones, around 83% of which are singletons, and 6% to 8% rests with the top ten. Sequencing input: peripheral blood. The receptors were sampled from a woman between 65 and 79 years old with COVID-19, enrolled during active disease.

The genes are TRBV28 and TRBJ2-7, with TRBD2 as a possible D gene (6 bases). The CDR3 is made up of 13 amino acids. CDR1 and CDR2 (germline): MDHEN, SYDVKM. The ends were cut back, 6 bases at V and 3 bases at J, with 12 bases in the middle. The CDR3 reads CASSGSPLYEQYF. The CDR3, as DNA: TGTGCCAGCAGCGGGAGTCCTCTCTACGAGCAGTACTTC.

This chain joins TRBV9 and TRBJ2-3, with a tentative D call TRBD2 (6 bases). V lost 0 bases to trimming and J lost 2 bases, with 10 bases between them. Per the germline V gene, CDR1 is SGDLS and CDR2 is YYNGEE. The CDR3 has 15 amino acids. The CDR3: CASSVAAGPTDTQYF. CDR3 coding DNA: TGTGCCAGCAGCGTAGCGGCGGGGCCCACAGATACGCAGTATTTT. Drawing the rest from reference TRBV9 and TRBJ2-3, the complete variable domain is DSGVTQTPKHLITATGQRVTLRCSPRSGDLSVYWYQQSLDQGLQFLIQYYNGEERAKGNILERFSAQQFPDLHSELNLSSLELGDSALYFCASSVAAGPTDTQYFGPGTRLTVL.

This clone was recorded only once. V usage is TRBV28 and J usage is TRBJ2-3, with 9 bases matching TRBD2. After removal of 5 bases from V and 11 bases from J, the junction contained 11 bases not matched to a gene. CDR3 length equals 14 residues. From germline, CDR1 is MDHEN and CDR2 SYDVKM. The CDR3 loop reads CASSIASGVIGQYF. The CDR3 DNA follows: TGTGCCAGCAGTATAGCTAGCGGGGTGATAGGGCAGTATTTT.

Concerning this clone itself: Other nucleotide sequences in the sample specify the same CDR3. This chain links TRBV30 with TRBJ1-4; TRBD1 matches 9 bases. CDR1 is GTSNPN and CDR2 is SVGIG in the germline V gene (reference sequence). The CDR3 is 15 residues long. J was trimmed by 8 bases and V by 0 bases; bases with no gene match: 7. Here the CDR3 reads CAWSVGTGRGEKLFF. In DNA, the CDR3 is TGTGCCTGGAGTGTCGGGACAGGGCGAGGCGAAAAACTGTTTTTT.

The V gene is TRBV7-2, the J gene TRBJ1-2; 11 bases match TRBD1. Looked up from germline, CDR1 is SGHTA and CDR2 is FQGNSA. J gave up 8 bases and V 1 base, and 3 bases lay outside the gene matches. The CDR3 has 14 amino acids. CDR3 protein: CASSLGTGGDGYTF. CDR3 DNA sequence: TGTGCCAGCAGCTTAGGGACAGGGGGCGACGGCTACACCTTC.

The chain's CDR3 is CASSYSTIQGSSPLHF. As DNA, the CDR3 is TGTGCCAGCAGTTACTCGACAATCCAGGGGAGTTCACCCCTCCACTTT. The rearrangement links TRBV6-5 to TRBJ1-6; D is perhaps TRBD1 (6 bases). V lost 0 bases, J lost 9 bases, and 15 bases lay in between. This CDR3 has 16 amino acids. Germline CDR1 reads MNHEY; CDR2 reads SVGAGI.

The chain has TRBV14 and TRBJ2-7; 8 positions agree with TRBD1. With 1 base clipped from V and 4 bases from J, the junction kept 9 bases outside the gene matches. The CDR3 covers 16 residues. CDR1 and CDR2 from the germline V gene are SGHDN and FVKESK. The CDR3 loop is CASSQGPGGAGYEQYF. CDR3 sequence (DNA): TGTGCCAGCAGCCAAGGACCAGGGGGCGCCGGGTACGAGCAGTACTTC.

The chain joins TRBV28 to TRBJ1-2, with D possibly TRBD1 on 6 matching bases. This CDR3 has 16 residues. Germline lookup yields CDR1 MDHEN and CDR2 SYDVKM. V was clipped by 3 bases and J by 1 base, with 15 bases between them. The CDR3 DNA sequence: TGTGCCAGCAGTTTTCCGACAGGAACCCTTAACTATGGCTACACCTTC. Protein product: CASSFPTGTLNYGYTF.